This TCR beta chain emerged from a study of T cell responses to AZD1222 COVID-19 vaccine. Generated by immunoSEQ multiplex PCR, the TCRdb table keeps only in-frame clones and is missing some. The sample records approximately 120,000 clones, about 89% being singletons. The junction had 12 bases not matched to a gene; V was cut back by 0 bases and J by 3 bases. Germline CDR1 reads LGHDT; CDR2 reads YNNKEL (reference sequence). The CDR3 spans 19 residues. The TCR originated in an adult in good health. The genes are TRBV3-1 (or the pseudogene TRBV3-2) and TRBJ2-5, with 11 bases aligning to TRBD2. The material sequenced was peripheral blood, taken on day 0 of MenACWY control vaccination. The CDR3 spells CASSQDSILLSGREETQYF. The CDR3 nucleotides are TGTGCCAGCAGCCAAGATTCAATTCTCCTTAGCGGGAGGGAAGAGACCCAGTACTTC.